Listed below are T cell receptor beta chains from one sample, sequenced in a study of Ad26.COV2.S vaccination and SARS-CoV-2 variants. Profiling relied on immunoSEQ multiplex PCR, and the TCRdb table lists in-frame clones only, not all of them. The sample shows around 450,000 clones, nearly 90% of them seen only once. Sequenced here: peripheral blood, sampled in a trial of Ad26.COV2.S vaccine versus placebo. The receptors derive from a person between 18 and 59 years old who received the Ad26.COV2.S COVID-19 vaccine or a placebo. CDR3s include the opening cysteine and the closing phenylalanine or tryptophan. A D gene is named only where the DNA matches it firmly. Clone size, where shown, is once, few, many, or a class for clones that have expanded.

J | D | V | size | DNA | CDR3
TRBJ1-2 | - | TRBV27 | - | TGTGCCAGCAGGCCTCTCGTCGGAGGGGGTGGCTACACCTTC | CASRPLVGGGGYTF
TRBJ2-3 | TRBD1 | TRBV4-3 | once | TGCGCCAGCAGCCAAGATGGTCCAGGGGGTCGGACAGATACGCAGTATTTT | CASSQDGPGGRTDTQYF
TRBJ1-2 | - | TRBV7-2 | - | TGTGCCAGCAGCTTTGGGGGGAGCGGCTACACCTTC | CASSFGGSGYTF
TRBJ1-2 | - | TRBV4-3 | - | TGCGCCAGCAGCCAATCTTCGAGGGGCGACTATGGCTACACCTTC | CASSQSSRGDYGYTF
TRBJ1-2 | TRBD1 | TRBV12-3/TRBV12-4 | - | TGTGCCAGCAGTTTGGGACAGGGGGGTGGCTACACCTTC | CASSLGQGGGYTF
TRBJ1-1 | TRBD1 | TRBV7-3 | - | TGTGCCAGCAGCTTAAACGGACAGGTGGACACTGAAGCTTTCTTT | CASSLNGQVDTEAFF
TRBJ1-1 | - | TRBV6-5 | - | TGTGCCAGCTCCCCACCGGGACCCCGCGGAACTGAAGCTTTCTTT | CASSPPGPRGTEAFF
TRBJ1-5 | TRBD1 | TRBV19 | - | TGTGCCAGTAGACTAGACAGGGGGCATGTCAATCAGCCCCAGCATTTT | CASRLDRGHVNQPQHF
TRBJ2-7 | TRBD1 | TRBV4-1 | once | TGCGCCAGCAGCCGAGCTCAGACAGGGAACTACGAGCAGTACTTC | CASSRAQTGNYEQYF
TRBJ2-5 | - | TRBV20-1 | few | TGCAGTGCTAGTGCTGAACCCACCGACGAAGAGACCCAGTACTTC | CSASAEPTDEETQYF
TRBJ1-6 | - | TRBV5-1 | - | TGCGCCAGCAGCCCGGGGCCTTCGTCGGATTCACCCCTCCACTTT | CASSPGPSSDSPLHF
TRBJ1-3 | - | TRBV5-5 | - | TGTGCCAGCAGCTTGGCAGGCCGAAACACCATATATTTT | CASSLAGRNTIYF
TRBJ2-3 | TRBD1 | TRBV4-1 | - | TGCGCCAGCAGCCAAGGCTATAAACAGGGGCCAGCTACGCAGTATTTT | CASSQGYKQGPATQYF
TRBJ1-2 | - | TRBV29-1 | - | TGCAGCGTCTTGAGGAGTGGATCGATGGGCTACACCTTC | CSVLRSGSMGYTF
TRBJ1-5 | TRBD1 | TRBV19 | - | TGTGCCAGTATGCAGGGGGCCGGTTTTGGCAATCAGCCCCAGCATTTT | CASMQGAGFGNQPQHF
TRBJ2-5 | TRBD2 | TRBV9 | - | TGTGCCAGCAGCGTTGCTAGCGGGAGGCAAGGAGAGACCCAGTACTTC | CASSVASGRQGETQYF
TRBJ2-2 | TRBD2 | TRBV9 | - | TGTGCCAGCAGCTCCAAGCTGGGACTAGCGGGAGAGCGGGAGCTGTTTTTT | CASSSKLGLAGERELFF
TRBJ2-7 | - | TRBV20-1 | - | TGCAGTGCTAGTCCCGCCGGGGTGCGCTCCTACGAGCAGTACTTC | CSASPAGVRSYEQYF
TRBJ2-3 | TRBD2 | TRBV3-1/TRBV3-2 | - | TGTGCCAGCAGCCAAGTGACAGGCGTTAGCGGGGCCACAGATACGCAGTATTTT | CASSQVTGVSGATDTQYF
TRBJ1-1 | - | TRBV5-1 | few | TGCGCCAGCAGCCCGAGGGGGGGCCCTACCGGGTGGACTGAAGCTTTCTTT | CASSPRGGPTGWTEAFF
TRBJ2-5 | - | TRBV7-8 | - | TGTGCCAGCAGCTCTTGGACTGAGGAGACCCAGTACTTC | CASSSWTEETQYF
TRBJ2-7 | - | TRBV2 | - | TGTGCCAGCAGTGAAGATGCTGCAGTGGAGTACTTC | CASSEDAAVEYF
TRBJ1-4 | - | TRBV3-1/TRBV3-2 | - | TGTGCCAGCAGCCTTGGCGGGGGGGCATATGAAAAACTGTTTTTT | CASSLGGGAYEKLFF
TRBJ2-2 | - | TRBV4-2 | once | TGTGCCAGCAGCCAAGAAATAGACAGGAGGACCGGGGAGCTGTTTTTT | CASSQEIDRRTGELFF
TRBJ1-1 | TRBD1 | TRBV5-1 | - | TGCGCCAGCAGCCGACAGGGGACGAGCACTGAAGCTTTCTTT | CASSRQGTSTEAFF
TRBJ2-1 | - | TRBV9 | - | TGTGCCAGCAGCTCCCATGAATCTTTGACTAGAGGGGACAATGAGCAGTTCTTC | CASSSHESLTRGDNEQFF
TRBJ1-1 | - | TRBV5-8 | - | TGTGCCAGCAGCGCCCGGGTCTTAAACACTGAAGCTTTCTTT | CASSARVLNTEAFF
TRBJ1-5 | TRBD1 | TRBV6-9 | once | TGTGCCAACCCGGACAGGGGGAGAAGCAATCAGCCCCAGCATTTT | CANPDRGRSNQPQHF
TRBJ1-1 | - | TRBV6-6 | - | TGTGCCAGCAGTTACTACCAGAATGAAGCTTTCTTT | CASSYYQNEAFF